One T cell receptor beta chain is described in this entry. The V gene end was trimmed by 4 bases and the J gene end by 2 bases; junction bases not matched to a gene: 5. CDR1 SGHDT and CDR2 YYEEEE come from the germline V gene. CDR3 length: 17 residues. The source of the sample is a study of shared clonotypes between healthy human individuals. Whole-study context: Used for every donor were three CD4 naive, three CD4 memory, two CD8 naive and one CD8 memory plate.

Assay used: immunoSEQ multiplex PCR; TCRdb lists only in-frame clones, some missing. The sample consists of over 700,000 clones, roughly two thirds of them appearing once. This clonotype originated in a woman in her 30s in good health. Source material: memory CD4+ T cells sorted from blood. Subset meaning: CD45RA-negative fraction. The chain employs TRBV5-6 and TRBJ2-3; 15 bases align to TRBD2. DNA for the CDR3: TGTGCCAGCAGCCGAAGGACTAGCGGGAGGGCCACAGATACGCAGTATTTT. Translation: CASSRRTSGRATDTQYF.